These 23 T cell receptor beta chains originate from one sample sequenced in a study of spatial heterogeneity in lung cancer. From the 5' RACE reads, TCRdb called clonotypes with MiXCR, one entry per CDR3 protein. In the table there are about 21,000 distinct CDR3 sequences, approximately 4.6% of which are singletons. The sample's time point: sample taken at primary tumor resection. The sequencing here drew on PBMCs, taken at surgery. These receptors were obtained from a male donor with early-stage non-small cell lung cancer.

V usage is TRBV6-2 or TRBV6-3 and J usage is TRBJ2-1; D possibly matches TRBD1 or TRBD2 (7 bases each). The CDR3 extends over 15 amino acids. The germline V gene encodes CDR1 MNHEY and CDR2 SVGEGT. V shed 6 bases and J shed 7 bases, with 19 bases lying between them. The CDR3 DNA follows: TGTGCCAGCAGCCCCCAGGGGGGGGGCCTGAATGAGCAGTTCTTC. Protein product: CASSPQGGGLNEQFF.

The chain carries TRBV5-1 and TRBJ2-2, with D perhaps TRBD1 (6 bases). Germline V CDR1 and CDR2: SGHRS, YFSETQ. The CDR3 length is 13 residues. V was shortened by 5 bases and J by 7 bases, with 12 bases between the two germline ends. The CDR3 here is CASRQTGVGELFF. CDR3 coding DNA: TGCGCCAGCAGACAGACAGGAGTCGGGGAGCTGTTTTTT.

The sample holds many counts of this clonotype. The rearrangement joins TRBV11-2 to TRBJ1-6, with D uncertain. This CDR3 contains 17 residues. V lost 0 bases to trimming and J lost 2 bases, with 11 bases between them. Germline-derived CDR1 and CDR2 are SGHAT and FQNNGV. The CDR3 coding sequence is TGTGCCAGCAGCTTAGAAGTCCAGGCTACCTATAATTCACCCCTCCACTTT. Translation: CASSLEVQATYNSPLHF.

Ten or more counts support this clonotype. The chain combines TRBV7-2 with TRBJ2-7; D gene unclear. The CDR3 sequence is 16 residues long. V lost 2 bases, J lost 2 bases, and 16 bases lay in between. The germline CDR1 and CDR2 sequences are SGHTA and FQGNSA. CDR3 DNA sequence: TGTGCCAGCAGCTTAAGGGTCTTGGGCAGACCCTACGAGCAGTACTTC. Translated, it gives CASSLRVLGRPYEQYF.

Relative to its sample, this clonotype is medium-sized. The chain combines TRBV29-1 with TRBJ2-3; either TRBD1 or TRBD2 may fit D (5 bases each). The CDR3 runs 15 residues. Germline V gives CDR1 SQVTM, CDR2 ANQGSEA. Trimming took off 6 bases at V and 4 bases at J, with 20 bases between the two ends. CDR3 sequence: CSVPRRAGNADTQYF. CDR3 bases: TGCAGCGTCCCAAGGCGGGCAGGGAACGCAGATACGCAGTATTTT.

At least ten counts were recorded for this clonotype. The chain joins TRBV3-1 to TRBJ1-2, with D perhaps matching TRBD1 (5 bases). The CDR3 is 14 amino acids. CDR1 is LGHDT and CDR2 is YNNKEL in the germline V gene (reference sequence). Trimming took off 0 bases at V and 8 bases at J, with 13 bases between the two ends. The CDR3 DNA reads TGTGCCAGCAGCCAAGATCCCCTAAAGGGGGGCTACACCTTC. The encoded protein is CASSQDPLKGGYTF.

This clonotype was seen at least ten times. J is TRBJ1-6 and V is TRBV2, with 8 bases identical to TRBD1. This CDR3 has 13 residues. CDR1 is SNHLY, CDR2 FYNNEI, per germline. V shed 8 bases, J shed 5 bases, and the junction held 2 bases outside the gene matches. The CDR3 here is CASLDRDNSPLHF. DNA of the CDR3: TGTGCCAGCTTGGACAGGGATAATTCACCCCTCCACTTT. Complete variable domain (other parts from reference TRBV2 and TRBJ1-6): EPEVTQTPSHQVTQMGQEVILRCVPISNHLYFYWYRQILGQKVEFLVSFYNNEISEKSEIFDDQFSVERPDGSNFTLKIRSTKLEDSAMYFCASLDRDNSPLHFGNGTRLTVT.

This clonotype showed up many times. The chain carries TRBV9 and TRBJ2-3; D is uncertain. The V and J ends lost 0 bases and 6 bases respectively, with 8 bases between them. The CDR3 length is 13 residues. In germline, CDR1 is SGDLS, CDR2 YYNGEE. This CDR3 reads CASSVGLGDTQYF. For the CDR3, the DNA is TGTGCCAGCAGCGTAGGGCTTGGGGATACGCAGTATTTT.

In its sample, this clonotype was seen a few times. The gene calls are TRBV2 and TRBJ2-1; 7 bases are shared with TRBD2. Germline CDR1 and CDR2: SNHLY and FYNNEI. This CDR3 is 16 amino acids long. J gave up 0 bases and V 4 bases, and 6 bases lay outside the gene matches. In nucleotides, the CDR3 is TGTGCCAGCAGTGGGGACTACGTAAACTCCTACAATGAGCAGTTCTTC. This encodes CASSGDYVNSYNEQFF.

This clonotype was found a few times. The rearrangement links TRBV6-5 to TRBJ2-1; TRBD2 is a possible D gene (6 bases). This CDR3 spans 15 amino acids. Trimming removed 2 bases from V and 2 bases from J, with 10 bases in between. Germline V gene lookup returns CDR1 MNHEY and CDR2 SVGAGI. CDR3 loop: CASSYGGTAYNEQFF. The CDR3 DNA reads TGTGCCAGCAGTTACGGCGGGACCGCCTACAATGAGCAGTTCTTC.

The table lists this clonotype with many counts. V usage is TRBV9 and J usage is TRBJ2-5; D is ambiguous. The V gene's germline CDR1 is SGDLS and CDR2 YYNGEE. Trimming pared 2 bases from V and 4 bases from J, leaving 12 bases between. The CDR3 runs to 14 residues. CDR3 DNA: TGTGCCAGCAGCGTTGGCTGGCCCCCAGAGACCCAGTACTTC. Translating it yields CASSVGWPPETQYF.

This clonotype was counted many times. This chain uses TRBV24-1 with TRBJ2-5; 9 positions match TRBD1. The CDR3 has 15 residues. V was pared by 5 bases and J by 2 bases, with 5 bases of the junction left unmatched. Germline V CDR1 and CDR2: KGHDR, SFDVKD. The CDR3 here is CATSVGTGIQETQYF. CDR3 in DNA: TGTGCCACCAGTGTTGGGACAGGGATACAAGAGACCCAGTACTTC.

Many counts were recorded for this clonotype. In DNA, the CDR3 is TGTGCCAGCAGCGGAGGGACAGAATTACGACCCCTCCACTTT. Translating it yields CASSGGTELRPLHF. The chain has TRBV7-9 and TRBJ1-6; 7 bases are a match to TRBD1. This CDR3 comprises 14 residues. Germline values: CDR1 SEHNR, CDR2 FQNEAQ (reference sequence). Trimming at V came to 5 bases and at J to 12 bases, leaving 10 bases not matched to a gene.

This clonotype was seen many times. The chain combines TRBV6-5 with TRBJ2-6; tentatively, D is TRBD2 (6 bases). The CDR3 has 16 residues. Germline V gives CDR1 MNHEY, CDR2 SVGAGI. V was pared by 4 bases and J by 1 base, with 11 bases between. The DNA of the CDR3 is TGTGCCAGCAGTTCTCGGGGGAGGTCTGGGGCCAACGTCCTGACTTTC. Translating it yields CASSSRGRSGANVLTF.

At least ten counts were recorded for this clonotype. This chain joins TRBV18 and TRBJ2-5; unclear D gene. The germline V gene has CDR1 KGHSH and CDR2 LQKENI. Trimming pared 0 bases from V and 5 bases from J, leaving 10 bases between. CDR3 length equals 14 residues. The DNA of the CDR3 is TGTGCCAGCTCACCACCCTTTCCTCTTGAGACCCAGTACTTC. It specifies CASSPPFPLETQYF.

There are many counts of this clonotype. This chain joins TRBV7-9 and TRBJ2-1; D remains ambiguous. The germline V and J ends were trimmed by 2 bases and 10 bases, with 18 bases remaining between them. Per germline, CDR1 SEHNR and CDR2 FQNEAQ (reference sequence). This CDR3 has 15 residues. The chain's CDR3 is CASSLLTTGWWEQFF. In DNA, the CDR3 is TGTGCCAGCAGCTTACTCACTACCGGGTGGTGGGAGCAGTTCTTC.

This clonotype showed up many times. The rearrangement joins TRBV15 to TRBJ2-5; D possibly corresponds to TRBD2 (6 bases). The V end lost 1 base, the J end lost 3 bases, and 9 bases lay between the germline ends. CDR3 length: 14 residues. Germline assignment: CDR1 LNHNV and CDR2 YYDKDF (reference sequence). CDR3 nucleotides: TGTGCCACCAGCAGAGCGGGCGGGGAAGAGACCCAGTACTTC. Its translation is CATSRAGGEETQYF.

This clonotype was observed a handful of times. V usage is TRBV7-2 and J usage is TRBJ1-3, with 8 bases lining up with TRBD1. The V and J ends lost 5 bases and 0 bases, in that order; junction bases with no gene match: 3. Germline V gene sequence: CDR1 SGHTA, CDR2 FQGNSA. The CDR3 is 15 residues long. The DNA of the CDR3 is TGTGCCAGCAGCAACACAGGGGGCTCTGGAAACACCATATATTTT. The encoded protein is CASSNTGGSGNTIYF.

At least ten counts were recorded for this clonotype. J is TRBJ1-2 and V is TRBV12-3 or TRBV12-4; TRBD1 agrees at 8 bases. V dropped 5 bases and J dropped 4; count of bases not matched to a gene: 9. The CDR3 runs 15 residues. The CDR3 spells CASSLRQGRVYGYTF. The CDR3 nucleotides read TGTGCCAGCAGTCTAAGACAGGGGAGAGTCTATGGCTACACCTTC.

This clonotype was seen repeatedly, ten times or more. The CDR3 DNA reads TGTGCCAGCAGCATTAAACAGGGTTCCCCGTACGAGCAGTACTTC. Translating it yields CASSIKQGSPYEQYF. The V and J genes are TRBV5-4 and TRBJ2-7, with D possibly TRBD1 on 6 matching bases. Per germline, CDR1 SGHNT and CDR2 YYREEE (reference sequence). CDR3 size: 15 residues. V was pared by 4 bases and J by 4 bases, with 18 bases between.

The rearrangement joins TRBV11-3 to TRBJ2-1, with D possibly matching TRBD2 (6 bases). This CDR3 region has 13 residues. Germline V lookup: CDR1 SGHNT, CDR2 YENEEA. Between the trimmed V and J ends, which lost 0 bases and 8 bases, there was a span of 8 bases. The CDR3: CASSLDSGDEQFF. CDR3 bases: TGTGCCAGCAGCTTAGATTCGGGGGATGAGCAGTTCTTC.

This clonotype was detected many times. This rearrangement joins TRBV7-2 to TRBJ1-3, with D maybe TRBD1 (6 bases). There are 17 residues in the CDR3. Trimming removed 5 bases from V and 2 bases from J, with 19 bases in between. In germline, CDR1 is SGHTA, CDR2 FQGNSA. The CDR3 loop reads CASSVHPRGLPGNTIYF. The DNA of the CDR3 is TGTGCCAGCAGCGTACACCCGAGGGGGTTGCCTGGAAACACCATATATTTT.

There are many counts of this clonotype. The chain has TRBV5-4 and TRBJ2-3; D gene uncertain. V lost 0 bases to trimming and J lost 6 bases, with 11 bases between them. The germline V gene encodes CDR1 SGHNT and CDR2 YYREEE (reference sequence). The CDR3 has 14 amino acids. CDR3 loop: CASSLDSTKDTQYF. Here the CDR3 DNA reads TGTGCCAGCAGCTTGGACAGTACTAAGGATACGCAGTATTTT.